This TCR beta chain was retrieved from a study of blood T cell repertoires in COVID-19. Looking at the study overall: Whether acute or convalescent, the COVID-19 samples came from the United States, Italy and Spain.

Original methodology: Researchers report that nucleated cell counts were estimated from reference gene primer amplification. Measured with immunoSEQ multiplex PCR; TCRdb has only the in-frame clones, and not every one. The V and J calls and clone size come from that table; D and trimming were worked out from the DNA. The sample records over 200,000 clones, 75% to 90% being singletons. The V and J ends lost 0 bases and 0 bases respectively, with 5 bases between them. The CDR3 sequence is 14 residues long. The germline CDR1 and CDR2 sequences are SGHTA and FQGNSA. Only one count was recorded for this clone.

The TCR originated in a human donor in a cohort sampled during active COVID-19. The chain uses TRBV7-2 and TRBJ1-2; D remains ambiguous. Sample: peripheral blood. Here the CDR3 DNA reads TGTGCCAGCAGCTTAGCTGTAGCTAACTATGGCTACACCTTC. It translates to CASSLAVANYGYTF.